A selection of T cell receptor beta chains follows, all from one sample in a study of cytomegalovirus exposure and HLA in healthy donors. The protocol was immunoSEQ multiplex PCR, while the TCRdb copy is restricted to in-frame clones and leaves out a portion. The sample lists around 240,000 clones, around 80% occurring once. Sequencing was done on a sample of PBMCs. These receptors were obtained from a woman in her 40s in good health and CMV-seropositive. Both conserved end residues are part of each CDR3. A D gene is named only where the DNA matches it firmly. The size of a clone is reported for some rows only, either as once, few or many, or as a class for expanded clones.

clone size: once
CDR3 length: 13
J gene: TRBJ1-5
V gene: TRBV7-2
D gene: -
CDR3 protein: CASSFRRAQPQHF
CDR3 DNA: TGTGCCAGCAGCTTTAGGAGGGCCCAGCCCCAGCATTTT

clone size: -
CDR3 length: 15
J gene: TRBJ2-1
V gene: TRBV13
D gene: TRBD2
CDR3 protein: CASSLSLAGDNEQFF
CDR3 DNA: TGTGCCAGCAGCTTAAGTCTAGCGGGAGACAATGAGCAGTTCTTC

clone size: -
CDR3 length: 18
J gene: TRBJ2-1
V gene: TRBV7-9
D gene: TRBD2
CDR3 protein: CASSSGLAGRSSYNEQFF
CDR3 DNA: TGTGCCAGCAGCTCAGGACTAGCGGGTCGGAGCTCCTACAATGAGCAGTTCTTC

clone size: -
CDR3 length: 14
J gene: TRBJ2-5
V gene: TRBV5-4
D gene: TRBD1
CDR3 protein: CASSLGQGQETQYF
CDR3 DNA: TGTGCCAGCAGCTTGGGACAGGGCCAAGAGACCCAGTACTTC

clone size: -
CDR3 length: 14
J gene: TRBJ1-1
V gene: TRBV11-3
D gene: -
CDR3 protein: CASSLSGGATEAFF
CDR3 DNA: TGTGCCAGCAGCTTAAGCGGGGGTGCCACTGAAGCTTTCTTT

clone size: -
CDR3 length: 15
J gene: TRBJ1-3
V gene: TRBV6-5
D gene: TRBD1
CDR3 protein: CASRKQGAHGNTIYF
CDR3 DNA: TGTGCCAGCAGAAAACAGGGGGCTCACGGAAACACCATATATTTT

clone size: once
CDR3 length: 13
J gene: TRBJ2-1
V gene: TRBV29-1
D gene: -
CDR3 protein: CSVEAGGMDEQFF
CDR3 DNA: TGCAGCGTTGAGGCAGGGGGGATGGATGAGCAGTTCTTC

clone size: -
CDR3 length: 14
J gene: TRBJ2-3
V gene: TRBV6-5
D gene: TRBD1
CDR3 protein: CASRLQGAGDTQYF
CDR3 DNA: TGTGCCAGCAGGTTACAGGGGGCAGGGGATACGCAGTATTTT

clone size: -
CDR3 length: 13
J gene: TRBJ1-1
V gene: TRBV9
D gene: -
CDR3 protein: CASSVDQGTEAFF
CDR3 DNA: TGTGCCAGCAGCGTAGACCAGGGGACTGAAGCTTTCTTT

clone size: -
CDR3 length: 12
J gene: TRBJ2-7
V gene: TRBV27
D gene: -
CDR3 protein: CASSSQGHEQYF
CDR3 DNA: TGTGCCAGCAGTTCACAGGGCCACGAGCAGTACTTC

clone size: -
CDR3 length: 12
J gene: TRBJ2-5
V gene: TRBV11-3
D gene: TRBD2
CDR3 protein: CASTLGGGTQYF
CDR3 DNA: TGTGCCAGCACCCTCGGGGGGGGGACCCAGTACTTC

clone size: -
CDR3 length: 15
J gene: TRBJ2-3
V gene: TRBV6-6
D gene: -
CDR3 protein: CASRRSGPSTDTQYF
CDR3 DNA: TGTGCCAGCAGAAGGTCGGGTCCCAGCACAGATACGCAGTATTTT

clone size: -
CDR3 length: 14
J gene: TRBJ2-5
V gene: TRBV28
D gene: -
CDR3 protein: CAISPHGTKETQYF
CDR3 DNA: TGTGCCATCAGCCCCCACGGGACAAAAGAGACCCAGTACTTC